Below, one TCR beta chain is given with its context. Its recognized antigen is unknown. No per-base quality is available; no much larger clone lies one base away. These data are taken from a study of CD8+ T cells in alopecia areata (dated by TCRdb to the late 2010s). Study-wide context: Treated patients were enrolled in an open-label pilot trial of oral tofacitinib, 5 to 10 mg twice daily, for moderate-to-severe alopecia areata. Tofacitinib was administered for 6 to 18 months, and 6 months of follow-up off drug were then conducted to assess delayed response and recurrence. High-throughput TCRbeta sequencing was used to examine T cell clonal expansion in alopecia areata in both the C3H/HeJ mouse model and human patients. On the human side, TCRbeta sequencing was run on scalp tissue and on sorted CD4+ and CD8+ peripheral blood T cells from healthy controls and from alopecia areata patients with either patchy or totalis/universalis disease. Biopsies were taken from tofacitinib-treated patients at baseline and at 4 and 24 weeks of treatment, and a later scalp biopsy was taken in several of the tofacitinib-treated patients. Clonality in the scalp was compared among normal scalp (n=4), patchy alopecia areata scalp (n=8), and alopecia totalis/universalis scalp (n=8). The RNA source kit depended on sample type: the PAXgene miRNA kit for fixed scalp, the miRNeasy kit for PBMCs, and the RNeasy kit for mouse skin. Amplification of TCRbeta CDR3 regions was done by immunoSEQ multiplex PCR using 35 Vbeta forward primers and 13 Jbeta reverse primers. Overall results and qualifications from the work: Scalp TCR repertoire analysis is complicated because resident alphabeta T cells in normal human skin are also sequenced, whereas mouse skin is dominated by gammadelta T cells. Higher clonality and more expanded CD8+ clones were observed in lesional scalp than in normal scalp, particularly in alopecia totalis/universalis, a finding suggestive of antigenic drive. TCR sequences shared between patients were less clear than in mice, possibly partly because of HLA diversity in the patient population.

Lesional scalp punch biopsies and peripheral blood were obtained from alopecia areata patients. PBMCs were separated by density centrifugation and stained for CD3, CD4 and CD8, after which CD4+ and CD8+ T cells were sorted on a FACSAria. For CDR1 and CDR2, the germline V gene lists SQVTM and ANQGSEA. The CDR3 runs 14 amino acids, cysteine and phenylalanine included. CDR3 DNA only is kept here, 42 bases in frame from base 1. V is clipped by 5 bases and J by 5 bases, and the sequence between their germline boundaries is 16 bases long. The library was prepared using the immunoSEQ multiplex PCR assay. For TCR sequencing, RNA was extracted from every sample and reverse transcribed into cDNA to serve as template. SuperScript III was used to make first-strand cDNA, primed with a 2:1 mix of oligo-dT and random hexamers. A synthetic immune receptor repertoire was used to gauge amplification bias, and whatever bias remained was removed computationally. Regarding the original processing steps: Raw reads were preprocessed for error removal, and CDR3 was defined according to IMGT conventions as running from the conserved cysteine to phenylalanine. Clonality was calculated as 1 minus Shannon entropy normalized by log2 of the number of productive unique TCRs. Scalp TCRbeta sequences were cross-referenced with sorted blood CD4 and CD8 repertoires so that the CD4 or CD8 identity of scalp clones could be inferred. In its TCRdb copy, this immuneACCESS table keeps in-frame sequences only and misses some clones. Where compared with another copy, unresolved V genes explain less than half of these, and the others have no known cause. That table furnishes V, J and clone size, whereas the DNA furnished D and trimming. The sample table holds 120,000 to 150,000 clones, of which 47% were seen once. The leading ten clones occupy roughly 7.5% of the sample.

The rearrangement combines TRBV29-1 with TRBJ2-1, with TRBD2 tentatively as D gene (6 bases match). The sequence was collected from a human donor with alopecia areata. Sequencing was done on a sample of CD4+ T cells sorted from blood. The CDR3: CSVLRTTFNNEQFF. Here is the DNA: TGCAGCGTTCTACGGACTACGTTTAACAATGAGCAGTTCTTC.